This T cell receptor (beta chain) was recovered during a study of CD8 T cells in ankylosing spondylitis. The V segment lost 3 bases and the J segment 3 bases; nucleotides outside the gene matches: 9. Germline lookup yields CDR1 SGDLS and CDR2 YYNGEE. This CDR3 comprises 18 residues. This clonotype appeared many times. Molecular-barcoded quantitative 5'-RACE produced these TCR beta libraries. TCRdb called the 5' RACE reads again in MiXCR, with one record for every CDR3 protein. Of 300,000 to 350,000 distinct CDR3 sequences detected, approximately 10% appear once; the ten largest clones hold roughly 9.5%.

Sequencing was done on a sample of blood, either unsorted or a sorted T cell fraction (not recorded which). The chain carries TRBV9 and TRBJ2-3; 14 bases fit TRBD2. This clonotype originated in a female donor with ankylosing spondylitis or in good health (not recorded which). CDR3 sequence (DNA): TGTGCCAGCAGCGCCCGACTAGCGGGGGGGCTCGGTACAGATACGCAGTATTTT. Its protein product is CASSARLAGGLGTDTQYF.